Each of the 10 T cell receptor beta chains below was sequenced from the same sample in a study of neurological immune-mediated disorders. TCRdb reprocessed the 5' RACE reads with MiXCR, giving one entry per CDR3 protein. The sample shows about 95,000 distinct CDR3 sequences, 3% to 4.5% of them seen only once. What was sequenced was PBMCs. Receptors were obtained from a woman younger than 35 with multiple sclerosis.

This clonotype showed up many times. The chain employs TRBV7-9 and TRBJ1-1, with D maybe TRBD1 (5 bases). The germline V gene encodes CDR1 SEHNR and CDR2 FQNEAQ (reference sequence). V dropped 5 bases and J dropped 4 bases, with 17 bases sitting between them. The CDR3 length is 15 residues. The CDR3: CASSPKGADFTEAFF. The CDR3, as DNA: TGTGCCAGCAGCCCGAAAGGGGCGGATTTCACTGAAGCTTTCTTT.

This clonotype was detected many times. V and J are TRBV29-1 and TRBJ1-1; a possible D gene is TRBD1 (5 bases). Germline V CDR1 and CDR2: SQVTM, ANQGSEA. V was cut by 2 bases and J by 4 bases, with 11 bases left in between. There are 13 residues in the CDR3. CDR3 nucleotides: TGCAGCGTTGAAAGGCAGGGAATCACTGAAGCTTTCTTT. Amino acids: CSVERQGITEAFF.

This clonotype was observed many times. The rearrangement links TRBV5-6 to TRBJ2-7; TRBD2 aligns across 11 bases. The CDR3 covers 14 residues. The V gene end was trimmed by 1 base and the J gene end by 7 bases; junction bases not matched to a gene: 4. Germline CDR1 is SGHDT and CDR2 is YYEEEE. The CDR3 DNA sequence: TGTGCCAGCAGCTTGCCGCTAGCGGGAGGAGAGCAGTACTTC. Translated, it gives CASSLPLAGGEQYF.

This clonotype has ten or more counts. The genes are TRBV5-1 and TRBJ2-6; either TRBD1 or TRBD2 may fit D (6 bases each). Trimming shortened V by 0 bases and J by 4 bases, and 11 bases separated the two germline ends. The CDR3 consists of 16 residues. The germline CDR1 and CDR2 sequences are SGHRS and YFSETQ. In DNA, the CDR3 is TGCGCCAGCAGCTTGGACAGGGCGGGAGGGGCCAACGTCCTGACTTTC. Translating it yields CASSLDRAGGANVLTF.

This clonotype was counted many times. The chain recombines TRBV4-1 with TRBJ2-1; the D is unclear. Germline CDR1 reads MGHRA; CDR2 reads YSYEKL. Trimming took 0 bases from V and 15 from J, leaving 9 bases between them. The CDR3 consists of 11 residues. This CDR3 is CASSQEKHRFF. CDR3 sequence (DNA): TGCGCCAGCAGCCAAGAAAAGCACCGGTTCTTC.

This clonotype appeared many times. V gene TRBV4-1 combines with J gene TRBJ2-2; D is unclear. V was shortened by 4 bases and J by 4 bases, with 13 bases between the two germline ends. The CDR3 runs 15 residues. CDR1 MGHRA and CDR2 YSYEKL come from the germline V gene. CDR3 nucleotides: TGCGCCAGCAGCCCCCACGGCATGGTCACCGGGGAGCTGTTTTTT. It encodes CASSPHGMVTGELFF.

This clonotype was found many times. This rearrangement joins TRBV12-3 or TRBV12-4 to TRBJ1-5; 8 bases are shared with TRBD1. J gave up 4 bases and V 6 bases, and 2 bases lay outside the gene matches. The CDR3 loop spans 13 amino acids. CDR3 in DNA: TGTGCCAGCAGCGGACAGGGTAATCAGCCCCAGCATTTT. Amino acids: CASSGQGNQPQHF.

This clonotype was found a few times. The rearrangement links TRBV11-1 to TRBJ2-3; 7 bases are shared with TRBD2. Trimming removed 5 bases from V and 3 bases from J; junction bases left unmatched: 11. In germline, CDR1 is SGHAT, CDR2 FQDESV (reference sequence). CDR3 length: 16 amino acids. This chain's CDR3 is CASSDHSGLPTDTQYF. CDR3 DNA: TGTGCCAGCAGCGATCATAGCGGGCTTCCGACAGATACGCAGTATTTT. Full variable domain (outside the CDR3, taken from reference TRBV11-1 and TRBJ2-3): EAEVAQSPRYKITEKSQAVAFWCDPISGHATLYWYRQILGQGPELLVQFQDESVVDDSQLPKDRFSAERLKGVDSTLKIQPAELGDSAMYLCASSDHSGLPTDTQYFGPGTRLTVL.

This clonotype was counted many times. V gene TRBV12-3 or TRBV12-4 combines with J gene TRBJ2-3; 8 bases are a match to TRBD2. The ends lost 6 bases at V and 1 base at J; junction bases unmatched: 6. The CDR3 totals 15 residues. CDR3 sequence (DNA): TGTGCCAGCAGACCGGGAGGGCGTGGCACAGATACGCAGTATTTT. It codes for CASRPGGRGTDTQYF.

This clonotype was counted between two and nine times. The chain uses TRBV20-1 and TRBJ2-3; maybe TRBD2 (6 bases). The V gene's germline CDR1 is DFQATT and CDR2 SNEGSKA (reference sequence). This CDR3 comprises 17 residues. V lost 3 bases to trimming and J lost 5 bases, with 24 bases between them. The CDR3 here is CSASILGSSFEGDTQYF. CDR3 nucleotide sequence: TGCAGTGCTAGTATTCTCGGGAGTTCCTTTGAAGGAGATACGCAGTATTTT.